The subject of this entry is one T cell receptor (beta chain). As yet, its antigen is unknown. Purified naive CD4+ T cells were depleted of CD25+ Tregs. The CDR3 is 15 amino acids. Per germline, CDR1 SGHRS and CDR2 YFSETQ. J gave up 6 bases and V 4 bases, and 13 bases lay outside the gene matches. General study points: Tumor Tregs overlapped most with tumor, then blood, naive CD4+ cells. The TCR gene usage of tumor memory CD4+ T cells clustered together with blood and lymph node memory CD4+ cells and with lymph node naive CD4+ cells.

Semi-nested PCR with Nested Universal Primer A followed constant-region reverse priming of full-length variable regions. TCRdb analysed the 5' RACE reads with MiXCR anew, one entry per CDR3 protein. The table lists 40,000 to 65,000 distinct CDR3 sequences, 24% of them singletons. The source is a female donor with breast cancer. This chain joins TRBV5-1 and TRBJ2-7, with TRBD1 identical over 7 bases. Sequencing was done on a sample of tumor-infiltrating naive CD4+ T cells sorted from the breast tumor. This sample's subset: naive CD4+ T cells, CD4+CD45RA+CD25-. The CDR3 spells CASSLSGTAGAEQYF. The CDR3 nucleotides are TGCGCCAGCAGCCTCTCCGGGACAGCAGGCGCCGAGCAGTACTTC. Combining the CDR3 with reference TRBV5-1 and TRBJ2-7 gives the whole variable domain KAGVTQTPRYLIKTRGQQVTLSCSPISGHRSVSWYQQTPGQGLQFLFEYFSETQRNKGNFPGRFSGRQFSNSRSEMNVSTLELGDSALYLCASSLSGTAGAEQYFGPGTRLTVT.